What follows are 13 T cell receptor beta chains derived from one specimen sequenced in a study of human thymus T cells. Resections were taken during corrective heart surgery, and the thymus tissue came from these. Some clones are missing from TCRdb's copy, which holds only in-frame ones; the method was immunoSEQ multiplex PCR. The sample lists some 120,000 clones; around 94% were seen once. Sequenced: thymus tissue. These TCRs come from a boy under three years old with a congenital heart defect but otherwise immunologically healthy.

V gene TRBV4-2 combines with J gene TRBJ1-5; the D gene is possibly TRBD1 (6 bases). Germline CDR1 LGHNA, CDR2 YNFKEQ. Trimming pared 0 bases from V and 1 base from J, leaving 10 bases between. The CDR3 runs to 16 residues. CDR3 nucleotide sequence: TGTGCCAGCAGCCAAGATCCAGGGGAGAGCAATCAGCCCCAGCATTTT. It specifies CASSQDPGESNQPQHF.

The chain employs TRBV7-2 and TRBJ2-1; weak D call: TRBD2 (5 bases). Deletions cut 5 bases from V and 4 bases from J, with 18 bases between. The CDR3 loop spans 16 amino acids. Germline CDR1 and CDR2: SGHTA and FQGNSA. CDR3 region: CASSPSGGSRYNEQFF. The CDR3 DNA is TGTGCCAGCAGCCCGAGCGGCGGTTCTCGGTACAATGAGCAGTTCTTC.

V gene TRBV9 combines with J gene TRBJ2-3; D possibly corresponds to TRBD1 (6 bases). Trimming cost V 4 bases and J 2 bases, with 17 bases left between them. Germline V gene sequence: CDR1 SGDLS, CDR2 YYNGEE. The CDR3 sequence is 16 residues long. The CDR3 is CASSRIPRGFTDTQYF. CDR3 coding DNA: TGTGCCAGCAGCCGGATCCCCAGGGGTTTCACAGATACGCAGTATTTT.

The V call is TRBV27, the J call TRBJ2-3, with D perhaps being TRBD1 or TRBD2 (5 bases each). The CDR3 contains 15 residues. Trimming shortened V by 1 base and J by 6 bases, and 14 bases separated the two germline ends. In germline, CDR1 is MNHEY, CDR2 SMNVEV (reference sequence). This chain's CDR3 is CASSLWRTPADTQYF. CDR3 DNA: TGTGCCAGCAGTTTATGGAGGACACCTGCGGATACGCAGTATTTT.

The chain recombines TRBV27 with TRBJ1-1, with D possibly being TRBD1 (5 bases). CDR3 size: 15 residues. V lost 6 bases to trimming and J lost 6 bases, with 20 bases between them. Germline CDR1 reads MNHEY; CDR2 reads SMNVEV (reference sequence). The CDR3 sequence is CASSSRVWGGSEAFF. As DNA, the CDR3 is TGTGCCAGCAGCTCCAGGGTTTGGGGGGGGTCTGAAGCTTTCTTT.

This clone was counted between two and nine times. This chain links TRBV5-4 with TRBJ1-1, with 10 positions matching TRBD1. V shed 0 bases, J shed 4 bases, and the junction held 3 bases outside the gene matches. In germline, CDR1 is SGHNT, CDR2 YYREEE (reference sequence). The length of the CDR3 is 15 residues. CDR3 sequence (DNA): TGTGCCAGCAGCTTGGGGGGACAGGGGAGCACTGAAGCTTTCTTT. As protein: CASSLGGQGSTEAFF.

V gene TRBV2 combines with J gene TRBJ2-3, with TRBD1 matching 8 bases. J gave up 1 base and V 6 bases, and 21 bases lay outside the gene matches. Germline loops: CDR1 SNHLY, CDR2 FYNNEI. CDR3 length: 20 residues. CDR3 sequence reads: CASSPLGAGGDGRGTDTQYF. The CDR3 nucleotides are TGTGCCAGCAGCCCTCTGGGGGCAGGGGGCGACGGTCGGGGCACAGATACGCAGTATTTT. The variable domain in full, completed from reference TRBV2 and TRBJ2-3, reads EPEVTQTPSHQVTQMGQEVILRCVPISNHLYFYWYRQILGQKVEFLVSFYNNEISEKSEIFDDQFSVERPDGSNFTLKIRSTKLEDSAMYFCASSPLGAGGDGRGTDTQYFGPGTRLTVL.

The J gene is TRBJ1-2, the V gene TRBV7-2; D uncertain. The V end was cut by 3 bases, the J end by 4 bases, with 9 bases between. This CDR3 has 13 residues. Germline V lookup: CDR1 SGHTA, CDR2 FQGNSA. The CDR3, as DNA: TGTGCCAGCAGCTTTGAAGACCCCTATGGCTACACCTTC. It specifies CASSFEDPYGYTF.

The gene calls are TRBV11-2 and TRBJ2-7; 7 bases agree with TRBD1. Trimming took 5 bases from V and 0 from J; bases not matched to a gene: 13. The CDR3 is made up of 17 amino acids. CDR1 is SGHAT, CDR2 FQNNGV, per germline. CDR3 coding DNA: TGTGCCAGCAGCGACGCCACTGAGGGACAGTTCTCCTACGAGCAGTACTTC. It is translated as CASSDATEGQFSYEQYF.

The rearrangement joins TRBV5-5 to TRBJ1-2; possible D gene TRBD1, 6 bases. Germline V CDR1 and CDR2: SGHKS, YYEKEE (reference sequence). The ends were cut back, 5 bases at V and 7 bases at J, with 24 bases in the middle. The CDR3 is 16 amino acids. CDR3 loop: CASRKPTGQHLFGYTF. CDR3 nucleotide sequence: TGTGCCAGCAGGAAACCTACCGGACAGCATCTCTTTGGCTACACCTTC. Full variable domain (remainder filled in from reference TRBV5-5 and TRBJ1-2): DAGVTQSPTHLIKTRGQQVTLRCSPISGHKSVSWYQQVLGQGPQFIFQYYEKEERGRGNFPDRFSARQFPNYSSELNVNALLLGDSALYLCASRKPTGQHLFGYTFGSGTRLTVV.

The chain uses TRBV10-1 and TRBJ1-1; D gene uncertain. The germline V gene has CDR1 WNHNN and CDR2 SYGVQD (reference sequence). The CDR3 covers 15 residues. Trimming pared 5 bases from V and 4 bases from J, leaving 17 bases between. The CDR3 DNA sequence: TGCGCCAGCAGTAACACCGGGATATCGACCACTGAAGCTTTCTTT. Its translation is CASSNTGISTTEAFF.

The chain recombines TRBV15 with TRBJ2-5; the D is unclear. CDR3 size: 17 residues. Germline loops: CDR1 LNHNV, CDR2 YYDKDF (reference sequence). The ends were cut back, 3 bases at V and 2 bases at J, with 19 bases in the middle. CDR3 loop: CATSRRNVMRPQETQYF. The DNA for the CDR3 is TGTGCCACCAGCAGGAGAAACGTTATGAGGCCGCAAGAGACCCAGTACTTC.

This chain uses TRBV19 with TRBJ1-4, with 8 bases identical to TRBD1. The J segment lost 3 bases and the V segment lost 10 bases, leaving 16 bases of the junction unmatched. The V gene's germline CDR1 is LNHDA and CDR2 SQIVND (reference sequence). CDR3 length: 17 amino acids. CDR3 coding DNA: TGTGCCACGGCCGGGACAGGCAACCGAGGGGCTAATGAAAAACTGTTTTTT. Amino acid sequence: CATAGTGNRGANEKLFF.